This T cell receptor (beta chain) was sequenced for a study of cytomegalovirus exposure and HLA in healthy donors (dated by TCRdb to about 2017). Background on the whole study: According to an earlier analysis of 550 to 700 of the donors, about 190 million T cells yielded 117 million unique TCR beta sequences and approximately 300 Gb of sequence data. On average, over 200,000 unique TCR beta nucleotide sequences were sequenced per donor among 398 genotyped donors of the cohort, with roughly 18% of those sequences being non-productive. About 280 gigabases of sequencing data and tens of millions of unique TCR sequences were included in an early release covering 500 to 750 HLA-typed donors. The number of typed donors differed by locus: about 620-640 for A, B, C, DRB1 and DQB1; approximately 520 for DQA1; fewer than 610 for DPA1; and roughly 470 for DPB1. To study patterns of TCR occurrence, a later analysis re-analyzed previously published TCR beta repertoires from around 700 donors and added high-resolution HLA genotyping. All discovery cohort repertoires had been generated on a single sequencing platform. HLA typing included class I and class II loci at four-digit resolution. The study aimed to test whether signatures of past pathogen exposure could be identified by cataloging public T cell receptors. Genome-wide SNP genotypes for about three fifths of the roughly 670 donors were used in a later genetic analysis, which treated that subset as a discovery cohort. Alongside the repertoire data, information on donor age, sex, ethnicity and CMV serostatus was compiled. The study combined high-throughput TCR immunosequencing, statistical association of individual TCRs with disease status, and machine learning to predict cytomegalovirus infection status. Because of strong linkage in the cohort, roughly five DR-DQ haplotypes were treated as single units for association and clustering. The later analysis used no new phenotypic data to find candidate immune exposures, relying instead on TCR beta sequences and their occurrence across donors. A separate validation cohort of 100 to 150 different subjects was used in addition to the approximately 700-subject first cohort. The genetic ancestry cluster associated with self-reported Caucasian donors included 70% to 85% of the approximately 410 genotyped donors. The study profiled the T cell repertoires of some 610 subjects by immunosequencing and related them to cytomegalovirus serostatus. An earlier analysis of fewer than 700 of the donors applied high-throughput TCR beta sequencing to assess whether each TCR beta V gene segment acted as functional or pseudogenic.

Worth noting for this clone: Its antigen target is currently unknown. No base qualities exist here, and no much larger clone lies one base off it.

The cohort comprised fewer than 700 healthy bone marrow donors. Cohort members were all nominally healthy when sampled, although unrecorded immune exposures were likely present. The donor was CMV seropositive and was included in the group of 250 to 300 seropositive cohort members. A peripheral blood sample was provided by each donor, and peripheral blood mononuclear cells were used for TCR beta sequencing. The Qiagen DNeasy Blood Extraction Kit was used to extract genomic DNA from the blood cell samples. From the cysteine up to the phenylalanine, the CDR3 has a length of 13 residues. The only DNA kept is the CDR3, 39 bases in frame from the first base. The germline V gene yields SGHDN for CDR1 and FVKESK for CDR2. A distance of 13 bases separates the germline ends of V and J, which lose 3 bases and 8 bases respectively. Here is what the overall study found, with its caveats: A further reported finding was that TCR beta sequences accurately predicted the HLA-A and HLA-B alleles for most subjects in the first cohort. V-gene and J-gene trimming of TCR beta chains was associated with a missense DCLRE1C variant in a later genetic analysis, and the association was replicated in an independent cohort. Most CMV-associated TCR beta chains appeared to be HLA-restricted in a later analysis, and the HLA associations seemed to be driven largely by CMV exposure. In a later analysis, HLA-associated TCR beta chains showed more clonal expansion and lower generation probabilities than non-associated chains that were equally common. The presence/absence analyses assumed that sequencing depth was roughly uniform across donors, and that assumption may not be true. In this cohort, only TCR beta chains were sequenced, and detectable features were limited by the absence of alpha or paired-chain data. Several of the top co-occurrence clusters appeared to be linked to parvovirus B19, influenza, CMV and Epstein-Barr virus, according to a later analysis. A later genetic analysis reported fewer N-insertions in productive TCRs among donors in an Asian-associated ancestry cluster than the roughly 690-donor mean. A total of 164 TCR beta chains were listed by the study as associated with cytomegalovirus. Most TCR sequences were observed very rarely across donors, whereas some public TCRs were present in many individuals. The classifier was reported to diagnose cytomegalovirus status with high specificity and sensitivity in both the original and validation cohorts. A group of highly shared sequence variants was considered likely to be a technical artifact of the sequencing pipeline. Specific HLA alleles were associated with 18,000 or so TCR beta sequences at a false discovery rate of 0.05 in a later analysis. Linkage disequilibrium might explain the correlated functional status among segregating V segments, but an unknown experimental factor could not be ruled out. According to a later analysis, TCR association rates differed among HLA loci, with DRB1 alleles showing the most associated TCRs and HLA-C alleles showing the fewest. The authors suggested that the approach could potentially be extended to other disease states and immunological phenotypes. Because counts were too low, 15 to 20 rarely observed V segments, including chromosome 9 orphons, were excluded from the earlier analysis of roughly 580 of the donors. For the cohort, immune exposure information was limited to CMV serostatus. Broadly in line with IMGT annotations, most TCR beta V segments showed up in productive rearrangements about 87% or about 30% of the time in an earlier analysis of a few hundred of the donors. HLA typing was unavailable for some donors at each locus, so association tests used only the typed subset. A few of the identified cytomegalovirus-associated TCR beta chains were confirmed in vitro to be specific for cytomegalovirus antigens. Some IMGT-functional V segments, including TRBV6-2 and TRBV6-3, could not be distinguished by the 87-base-pair reads and were therefore excluded. Assigning TCR associations to individual alleles was difficult when HLA alleles, especially DR and DQ, strongly co-occurred.

Library generation was performed with the immunoSEQ multiplex PCR assay. The multiplex PCR relied on a mix of 60 forward primers for TCR Vbeta segments and 13 reverse primers for TCR Jbeta segments. A multiplex PCR assay on genomic DNA amplified the CDR3 region of rearranged TCR beta genes. Amplified TCR beta libraries were sequenced as 87-base-pair reads on the Illumina HiSeq System. In the authors' own workflow: Across the 600 to 700 repertoires, a later analysis counted 80 million or so unique TCR beta chains, around 10 million of which were shared by at least two donors. To remove PCR and sequencing errors, raw reads were error-corrected and collapsed into unique sequences using a nearest-neighbor algorithm that merged closely related sequences. To assign V, D and J gene segments, CDR3 sequences were aligned to IMGT reference sequences. For a sequence to be retained, a match of at least six nucleotides to both a V gene segment and a J gene segment was required. A rearrangement counted as productive if the CDR3 had no stop codons and remained in frame with V and J, and every other rearrangement counted as non-productive. Following IMGT convention, CDR3 was defined as the stretch from the second conserved V-encoded cysteine to the conserved J-encoded phenylalanine. Sequences without an unambiguous match to a single V gene segment were excluded from the earlier analysis of 450 to 750 of the donors. In an earlier analysis of a few hundred of the donors, V segments were called functional above 56.7% productive rearrangements and were called segregating when the between-donor standard deviation exceeded 5%. A statistical classification framework was built to diagnose cytomegalovirus status from the catalog of TCR beta chain sequences. In a later analysis, V and J genes were assigned by comparing TCR nucleotide sequences against IMGT/GENE-DB human TR gene sequences. In a later analysis, CDR3 sequences and most-parsimonious VDJ recombination scenarios were assigned using the TCRdist pipeline. A later analysis defined each TCR beta chain by its CDR3 amino acid sequence plus V-gene family, and excluded reads lacking a unique V-gene family. A later analysis removed several hundred highly shared, low-generation-probability nucleotide sequences to deal with suspected cross-contamination and a sequencing artifact. A later analysis calculated a clonal expansion index for each public chain from normalized within-repertoire ranks of inferred template counts. In a later analysis, generation probabilities were computed using a VDJ recombination model fitted to out-of-frame rearrangements, and the results were checked against IGoR. In a later analysis, TCR-TCR, TCR-HLA and TCR-CMV co-occurrence was scored with hypergeometric tests, and a repertoire-size bias correction was applied to TCR pairs. In a later analysis, false discovery rates were estimated by permuting HLA or CMV assignments 20 times. In a later analysis, co-occurring TCRs were grouped using DBSCAN, and TCRdist sequence similarity was added for clustering within HLA-allele-positive subsets. Co-occurrence clustering excluded repertoires with fewer than 30,000 or more than 120,000 public chains, plus five with anomalous nucleotide sharing. In its TCRdb copy, this immuneACCESS table keeps in-frame sequences only and misses some clones. Where compared with another copy, unresolved V genes explain less than half of these, and the others have no known cause. Clone size and the V and J calls come from that table; the DNA yielded D and trimming. The sample data list under 150,000 clones, and roughly 78% of these were observed just once. 2.5% to 3.5% of the sample is held by the ten biggest clonotypes.

The sequenced sample was PBMCs. This chain joins TRBV14 to TRBJ1-2; perhaps TRBD1 is the D gene, with 5 bases matching. The receptor comes from a man aged 40-50 years in good health and CMV-seropositive. The sequenced DNA is TGTGCCAGCAGCCAGTCGGGGGTGGACGGCTACACCTTC. Its product reads: CASSQSGVDGYTF.